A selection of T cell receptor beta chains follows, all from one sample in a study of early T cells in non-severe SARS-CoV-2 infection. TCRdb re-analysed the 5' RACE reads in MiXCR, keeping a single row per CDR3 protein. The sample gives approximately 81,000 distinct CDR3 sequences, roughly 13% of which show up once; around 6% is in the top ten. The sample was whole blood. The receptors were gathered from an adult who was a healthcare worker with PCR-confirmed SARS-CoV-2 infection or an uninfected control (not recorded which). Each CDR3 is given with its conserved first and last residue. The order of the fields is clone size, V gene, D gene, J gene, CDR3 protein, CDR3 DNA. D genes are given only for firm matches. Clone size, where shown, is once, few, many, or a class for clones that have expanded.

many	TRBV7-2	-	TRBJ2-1	CASSTRGNEQFF	TGTGCCAGCAGCACCAGAGGTAATGAGCAGTTCTTC
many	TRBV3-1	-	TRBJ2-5	CASSQVAQPETQYF	TGTGCCAGCAGCCAAGTGGCGCAGCCAGAGACCCAGTACTTC
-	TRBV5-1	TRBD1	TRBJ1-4	CASARDRGYEKLFF	TGCGCCAGCGCCAGGGACAGGGGATATGAAAAACTGTTTTTT
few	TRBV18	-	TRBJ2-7	CASSQLSAYEQYF	TGTGCCAGCTCACAACTTTCAGCCTACGAGCAGTACTTC
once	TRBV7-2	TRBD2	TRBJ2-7	CASSPYDSGKEQYF	TGTGCCAGCAGCCCCTATGATAGCGGGAAGGAGCAGTACTTC
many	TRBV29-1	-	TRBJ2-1	CSMFRVGEQFF	TGCAGCATGTTCAGGGTCGGCGAGCAGTTCTTC
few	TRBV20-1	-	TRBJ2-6	CSAREGTGANVLTF	TGCAGTGCTAGAGAGGGGACTGGGGCCAACGTCCTGACTTTC
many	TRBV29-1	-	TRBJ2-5	CSVELPDRLQETQYF	TGCAGCGTTGAACTTCCGGATCGTCTCCAAGAGACCCAGTACTTC
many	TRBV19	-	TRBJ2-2	CASRLRATGELFF	TGTGCCAGTAGGTTAAGGGCTACGGGGGAGCTGTTTTTT
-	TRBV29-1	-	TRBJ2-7	CSVEVVPYEQYF	TGCAGCGTTGAAGTAGTACCCTACGAGCAGTACTTC
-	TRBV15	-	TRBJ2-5	CATTITRGFETQYF	TGTGCCACCACTATTACACGGGGATTTGAGACCCAGTACTTC
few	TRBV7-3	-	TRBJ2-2	CASSFVGAGELFF	TGTGCCAGCAGCTTTGTGGGGGCCGGGGAGCTGTTTTTT
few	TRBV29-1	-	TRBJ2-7	CSAADLYEQYF	TGCAGCGCTGCCGATCTATACGAGCAGTACTTC
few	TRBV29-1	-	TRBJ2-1	CSATALGEQFF	TGCAGCGCTACCGCGTTAGGGGAGCAGTTCTTC
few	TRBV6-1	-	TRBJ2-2	CASSEVGDGELFF	TGTGCCAGCAGTGAAGTGGGAGACGGGGAGCTGTTTTTT
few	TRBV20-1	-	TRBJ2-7	CSARDLANYEQYF	TGCAGTGCTAGAGATCTAGCGAACTACGAGCAGTACTTC
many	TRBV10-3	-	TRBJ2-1	CAISESFGAVGSYNEQFF	TGTGCCATCAGTGAGTCATTCGGGGCCGTAGGCTCCTACAATGAGCAGTTCTTC
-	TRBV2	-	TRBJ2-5	CASSEGLYQETQYF	TGTGCCAGCAGTGAAGGACTGTACCAAGAGACCCAGTACTTC